The rows below give T cell receptor beta chains drawn from one sample of a study of blood T cells in healthy people across ages. TCRdb itself ran the 5' RACE reads through MiXCR, one entry per CDR3 protein. The sample has about a million distinct CDR3 sequences, 51% seen once. The source material was blood. Receptor source: a woman aged 55-69 years in good health. The CDR3 runs from the conserved cysteine through the conserved F or W. D genes are given only for firm matches. Some rows have no size entry. The others give once, few or many, or a class for an expanded clone.

v_gene	abundance	j_gene	d_gene	CDR3nt	CDR3aa
TRBV7-2	few	TRBJ2-7	TRBD2	TGTGCCAGCAGCATCACTAGCGGGAGGGCCCTCAATGAGCAGTACTTC	CASSITSGRALNEQYF
TRBV4-1	-	TRBJ1-5	-	TGCGCCAGCAGCCAAGATCCGATCCAAAATCAGCCCCAGCATTTT	CASSQDPIQNQPQHF
TRBV2	few	TRBJ2-7	TRBD2	TGTGCCAGCATGCGCGGGAGGGCATCCTACGAGCAGTACTTC	CASMRGRASYEQYF
TRBV4-3	-	TRBJ2-7	-	TGCGCCAGCAGCCAAGAAATTAGCTTGTACGAGCAGTACTTC	CASSQEISLYEQYF
TRBV2	-	TRBJ1-4	-	TGTGCCAGCAGTTTCATCACTGAAAAACTGTTTTTT	CASSFITEKLFF
TRBV28	-	TRBJ1-2	-	TGTGCCAGCAGTTTGTTTAGGCAGGGAGGCTCTAACTATGGCTACACCTTC	CASSLFRQGGSNYGYTF
TRBV3-1	few	TRBJ1-5	TRBD1	TGTGCCAGCAGCCCCAGACAGGGTGGCAATCAGCCCCAGCATTTT	CASSPRQGGNQPQHF
TRBV3-1	-	TRBJ1-1	-	TGTGCCAGCAGCCAGCCCGGGCGGAACACTGAAGCTTTCTTT	CASSQPGRNTEAFF
TRBV4-1	few	TRBJ2-1	-	TGCGCCAGCAGCCTAAACCCGCCCGGGGGAAAGGGATACCATGAGCAGTTCTTC	CASSLNPPGGKGYHEQFF
TRBV7-6	-	TRBJ2-5	TRBD2	TGTGCCAGCAGCTCCTACAGCGGGAGCCTCCAAGAGACCCAGTACTTC	CASSSYSGSLQETQYF
TRBV24-1	few	TRBJ2-7	-	TGTGCCACCAGTGAGGGCAGGGGACACGAGCAGTACTTC	CATSEGRGHEQYF
TRBV5-1	-	TRBJ2-3	-	TGCGCCAGCAGCCCACTAGGCGATATACTCACAGATACGCAGTATTTT	CASSPLGDILTDTQYF
TRBV25-1	-	TRBJ2-3	-	TGTGCCAGCAGTGAATCCCTAGCGACAGATACGCAGTATTTT	CASSESLATDTQYF
TRBV7-6	-	TRBJ2-7	-	TGTGCCAGCAGCTTAGTACCTTTTGGCTACGAGCAGTACTTC	CASSLVPFGYEQYF
TRBV27	large	TRBJ2-1	TRBD2	TGTGCCAGCAGTGCGACTAGCGCCGGTGAGCAGTTCTTC	CASSATSAGEQFF
TRBV24-1	few	TRBJ2-2	TRBD1	TGTGCCGCACGGGACAGGGCGGACACCGGGGAGCTGTTTTTT	CAARDRADTGELFF
TRBV7-9	-	TRBJ1-1	-	TGTGCCAGCAGCTCGCCCATAAACCCCGGTGCGTACACTGAAGCTTTCTTT	CASSSPINPGAYTEAFF
TRBV28	-	TRBJ1-2	-	TGTGCCAGCAGTTCTCGTGGGGTGTATGGCTACACCTTC	CASSSRGVYGYTF
TRBV20-1	few	TRBJ1-1	-	TGCAGTGCTAGTTCAGACATGAACACTGAAGCTTTCTTT	CSASSDMNTEAFF
TRBV25-1	-	TRBJ1-4	-	TGTGCCAGCAGTGAATCGGGACACCCTATTAATGAAAAACTGTTTTTT	CASSESGHPINEKLFF
TRBV7-9	-	TRBJ2-7	-	TGTGCCAGCAGCCTTCGACAGGACTCCTACGGGCAGTACTTC	CASSLRQDSYGQYF
TRBV5-1	few	TRBJ2-5	-	TGCGCCAGCCACCTAGTCCAAGAGACCCAGTACTTC	CASHLVQETQYF
TRBV7-9	-	TRBJ2-3	-	TGTGCCAGCAGCTTAGCGGACAGAACAGATACGCAGTATTTT	CASSLADRTDTQYF
TRBV7-2	-	TRBJ2-7	-	TGTGCCAGCAGCTTAGCACAGGGTGTCGATGAGCAGTACTTC	CASSLAQGVDEQYF
TRBV6-5	-	TRBJ2-4	-	TGTGCCAGCAGGGACGTCACCCTGGGCATTCAGTACTTC	CASRDVTLGIQYF
TRBV28	-	TRBJ1-2	-	TGTGCCAGCAGTTACCGGGCCCTCTATGGCTACACCTTC	CASSYRALYGYTF
TRBV20-1	-	TRBJ2-7	-	TGCAGTGTTAGACCAGAACTCAATCCCGCCTCCGAGCAGTACTTC	CSVRPELNPASEQYF
TRBV5-1	few	TRBJ2-7	TRBD1	TGCGCCAGCAGCGGTTTACAGGGGGCCTCCTACGAGCAGTACTTC	CASSGLQGASYEQYF
TRBV27	-	TRBJ2-6	-	TGTGCCAGCCCTGGGAACCATTTCTCTGGGGCCAACGTCCTGACTTTC	CASPGNHFSGANVLTF
TRBV29-1	-	TRBJ2-3	-	TGCAGCGTTGAAGAGGGGATGGTGGGGGATACGCAGTATTTT	CSVEEGMVGDTQYF
TRBV12-3/TRBV12-4	-	TRBJ2-7	-	TGTGCCAGCAGCCCCGTAAGGGATTTTGAGCAGTACTTC	CASSPVRDFEQYF
TRBV7-2	-	TRBJ1-5	-	TGTGCCAGCTCTTCCCAGAACTTCGGGACGGGTAGCAATCAGCCCCAGCATTTT	CASSSQNFGTGSNQPQHF
TRBV28	-	TRBJ2-7	TRBD1	TGTGCCAGCAGTTTAGTCAGGGGGCAAGAGCAGTACTTC	CASSLVRGQEQYF
TRBV29-1	many	TRBJ2-3	-	TGCAGCGTTGAACTGGTGGGGACAGATACGCAGTATTTT	CSVELVGTDTQYF
TRBV24-1	few	TRBJ2-3	-	TGTGCCACCAGTATGGACGGCACAGATACGCAGTATTTT	CATSMDGTDTQYF
TRBV10-3	-	TRBJ2-5	TRBD2	TGTGCCATCAGTGAGGGCGGGGCTAGCGGACTTGCGCAGTACTTC	CAISEGGASGLAQYF
TRBV20-1	many	TRBJ2-7	-	TGCAGTGCTATCGGGGACCGCGGCGAGCAGTACTTC	CSAIGDRGEQYF
TRBV5-8	few	TRBJ2-3	TRBD2	TGTGCCAGCAGCTTTATGGGACTAGCGGGAGGCGCAGATACGCAGTATTTT	CASSFMGLAGGADTQYF
TRBV7-9	-	TRBJ1-2	-	TGTGCCAGCAGCTTGTGGGAAGGGAAAAACTATGGCTACACCTTC	CASSLWEGKNYGYTF
TRBV6-1	-	TRBJ2-3	-	TGTGCCAGTATGACCGGACCTAGCTGGATGAGGGATACGCAGTATTTT	CASMTGPSWMRDTQYF
TRBV28	-	TRBJ1-6	TRBD1	TGTGCCAGCAGACCCCGGGACAGGGGACTCTCACCCCTCCACTTT	CASRPRDRGLSPLHF
TRBV6-2/TRBV6-3	-	TRBJ2-5	-	TGTGCCAGCAGTTACCCCGCTGAGACCCAGTACTTC	CASSYPAETQYF
TRBV27	-	TRBJ1-5	-	TGTGCCAGCAGGACCAGGAACCTCAATCAGCCCCAGCATTTT	CASRTRNLNQPQHF
TRBV7-9	-	TRBJ2-7	-	TGTGCCAGCAGCCAGGCCCGGGACAAACCTCGGGAGCAGTACTTC	CASSQARDKPREQYF
TRBV18	-	TRBJ2-1	-	TGTGCCAGCTCACGCAAAAGAGGGCCGGAGAATGACAATGAGCAGTTCTTC	CASSRKRGPENDNEQFF
TRBV12-3/TRBV12-4	-	TRBJ2-1	TRBD2	TGTGCCAGCAGTTTTGGCCTACTAGCGGGAGCCTACAATGAGCAGTTCTTC	CASSFGLLAGAYNEQFF
TRBV7-2	once	TRBJ1-3	-	TGTGCCAGCAGCTCCGCTAGAATTAGCTCTGGAAACACCATATATTTT	CASSSARISSGNTIYF
TRBV6-5	-	TRBJ2-7	TRBD1	TGTGCCAGCAGTCGAGACCGGGACAGGGGCTACGAGCAGTACTTC	CASSRDRDRGYEQYF
TRBV10-1	-	TRBJ2-3	TRBD2	TGCGCCAGCAGTCGCGGGAGCCGCACAGATACGCAGTATTTT	CASSRGSRTDTQYF
TRBV30	few	TRBJ2-5	TRBD2	TGTGCCTGGAAGAAGCGGGGGCAAGAGACCCAGTACTTC	CAWKKRGQETQYF
TRBV7-8	once	TRBJ2-7	TRBD2	TGTGCCAGCAGCTTAACTCTAGCGGGAGGCCTCTACGAGCAGTACTTC	CASSLTLAGGLYEQYF
TRBV6-5	-	TRBJ1-2	-	TGTGCCAGCATGAGGTCGGGGGGGGACGACTATGGCTACACCTTC	CASMRSGGDDYGYTF
TRBV29-1	-	TRBJ2-7	TRBD1	TGCAGCTTCGGCACGACCGGGACAGGGAGGTACGAGCAGTACTTC	CSFGTTGTGRYEQYF
TRBV20-1	many	TRBJ2-3	-	TGCAGTGCTAGCGGGTGGGGCACAGATACGCAGTATTTT	CSASGWGTDTQYF
TRBV20-1	once	TRBJ2-1	TRBD2	TGCAGTGCGCAGGGACTAGCGGGTGCAGGAGGGCAGTTCTTC	CSAQGLAGAGGQFF